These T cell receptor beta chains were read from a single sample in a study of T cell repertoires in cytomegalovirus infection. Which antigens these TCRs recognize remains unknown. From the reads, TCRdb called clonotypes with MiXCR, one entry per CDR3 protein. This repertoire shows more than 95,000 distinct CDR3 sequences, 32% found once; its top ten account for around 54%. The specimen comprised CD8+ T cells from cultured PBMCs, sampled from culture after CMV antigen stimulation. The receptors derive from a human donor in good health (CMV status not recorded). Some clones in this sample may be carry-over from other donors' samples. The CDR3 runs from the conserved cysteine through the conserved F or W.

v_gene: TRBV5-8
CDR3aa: CASSLVGGNYNEQFF

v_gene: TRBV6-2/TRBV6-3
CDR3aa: CASSYSVGSDQPQHF

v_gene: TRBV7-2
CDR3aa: CASSPYRGQGTIQFNEQFF

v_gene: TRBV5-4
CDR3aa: CASSLKQDLRPEAFF

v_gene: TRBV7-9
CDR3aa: CASSLQSSRIDEQYF

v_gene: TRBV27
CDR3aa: CASSLHGTYTELFF

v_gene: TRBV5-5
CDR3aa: CASSPWTSGGSDTQYF

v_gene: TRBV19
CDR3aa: CASSLTGGRQPQHF

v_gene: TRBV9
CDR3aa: CASSVGDVPEGTDTQYF

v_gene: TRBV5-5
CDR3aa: CASSPGQGITDTQYF

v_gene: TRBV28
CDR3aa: CASTESGYIPSYEQYF

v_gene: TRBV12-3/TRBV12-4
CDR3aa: CASSLSPGAEAFF

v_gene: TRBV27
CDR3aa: CASGLANVEQYF

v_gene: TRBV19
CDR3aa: CASSITGFNEQYF

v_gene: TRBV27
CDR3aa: CASSALPSYEQYF

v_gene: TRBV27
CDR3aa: CASSPIGTGVNEQYF

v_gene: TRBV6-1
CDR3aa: CASSEAGTDTQYF

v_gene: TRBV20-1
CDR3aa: CSASEGYGNQPQHF

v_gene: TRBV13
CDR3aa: CASSSGLAGNEQFF

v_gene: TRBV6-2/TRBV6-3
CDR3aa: CASSDTQGVYEQYF

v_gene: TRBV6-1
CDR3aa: CASSEASGSYEQYF

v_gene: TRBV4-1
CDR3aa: CASSQAPGRPQREQYF

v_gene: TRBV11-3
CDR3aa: CASSPGQGAGNTGELFF

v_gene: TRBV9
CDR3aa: CASSTQDSRDEQFF

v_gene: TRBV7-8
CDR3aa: CASSFTTGGEFHYEQYF

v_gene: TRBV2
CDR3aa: CASSTRDVKSSYEQYF

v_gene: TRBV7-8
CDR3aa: CASSLDRGYEQYF

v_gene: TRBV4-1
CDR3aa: CASSQDTSVYYEQYF

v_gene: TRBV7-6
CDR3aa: CASSLDNHRQDKNIQYF

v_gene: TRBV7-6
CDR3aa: CASSSFGGSNQPQHF

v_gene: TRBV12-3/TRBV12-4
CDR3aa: CASSLGGSPLHF

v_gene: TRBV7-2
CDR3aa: CASSRSWGIGGAGETQYF

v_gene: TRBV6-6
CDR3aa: CASSLGGATSGGANQYF

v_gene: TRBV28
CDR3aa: CAVSGGRGDTQYF

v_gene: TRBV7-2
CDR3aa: CASSLDWEEKLFF

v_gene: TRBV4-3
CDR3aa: CASSQDIRGSSTDTQYF

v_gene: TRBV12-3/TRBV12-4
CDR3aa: CASSLSGQGGNQPQHF

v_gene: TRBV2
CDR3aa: CASSDWGASSYNEQFF

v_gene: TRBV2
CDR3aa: CASSGAGEVYNEQFF

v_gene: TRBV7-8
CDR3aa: CASSFLGVGQGIRAGELFF

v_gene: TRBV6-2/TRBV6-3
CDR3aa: CASSYGPGTTDTQYF

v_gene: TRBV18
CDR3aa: CASSPSGQVTYEQYF

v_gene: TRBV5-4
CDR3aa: CASRVGVGSTLSYNEQFF

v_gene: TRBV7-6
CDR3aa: CASSLAGTANSPLHF

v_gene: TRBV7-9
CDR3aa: CASSATQGGSYEQYF

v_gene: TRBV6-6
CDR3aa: CASSRWGIQPQHF

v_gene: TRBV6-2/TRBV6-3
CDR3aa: CASSPYRGGYNEQFF

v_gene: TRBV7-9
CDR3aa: CASSLDRGGLSNQPQHF

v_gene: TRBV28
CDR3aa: CASSLYFARANTGELFF

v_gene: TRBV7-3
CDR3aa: CASSPGTGGVNTQYF

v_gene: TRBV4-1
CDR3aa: CASSQDSVSSYEQYF

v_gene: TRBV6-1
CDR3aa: CASSEILQGTEWPQHF

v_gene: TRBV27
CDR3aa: CASTTGLEYTEAFF

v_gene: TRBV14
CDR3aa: CASSQDAGTAYEQYF

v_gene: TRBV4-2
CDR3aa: CASSQELWDRVSPLHF

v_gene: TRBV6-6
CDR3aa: CASSPRSRPEQFF